Listed here is a single T cell receptor (beta chain). This study enrolled people aged roughly 18 to 89 from about 26 US geographic areas. Participants were placed into cohorts based on the clinical history they reported. These data are taken from a study of blood T cell repertoires in COVID-19. Looking at the study overall: From T cells, B-cell-depleted T cells, or PBMCs came the material, which was cDNA or gDNA.

Authors' methods: Amplification from reference gene primers served as the basis for estimated nucleated cell counts. TCRdb keeps only in-frame clones here, not all; method: immunoSEQ multiplex PCR. The DNA was the basis for D and trimming; V, J and clone size are from that table. The sample has a few hundred thousand clones; more than 90% are singletons. Trimming removed 1 base from V and 4 bases from J, with 13 bases in between. The germline gives CDR1 LGHNA, CDR2 YNFKEQ. The CDR3 sequence is 15 residues long. The chain combines TRBV4-2 with TRBJ1-2; D is perhaps TRBD1 (5 bases). This TCR was recovered from a woman aged 25 to 45 who had recovered from COVID-19. The source material was PBMCs or T cells enriched from blood (not recorded which). CDR3 protein: CASSQGPQGSYGYTF. In DNA, the CDR3 is TGTGCCAGCAGCCAAGGCCCTCAGGGAAGCTATGGCTACACCTTC.